Listed here are 5 T cell receptor beta chains from one sample, sequenced in a study of T cell changes during pregnancy in multiple sclerosis. Clones were read by immunoSEQ multiplex PCR, and TCRdb kept only the in-frame ones, dropping some. The sample holds tens of thousands of clones; about 92% are singletons and the top ten take about 2%. The sequencing used peripheral blood, collected in the second trimester of pregnancy. These receptors originate from a female donor with multiple sclerosis, enrolled in a pregnancy study.

The chain combines TRBV19 with TRBJ1-2; D is unresolved. This CDR3 contains 17 residues. V was pared by 11 bases and J by 9 bases, with 34 bases between. Per germline, CDR1 LNHDA and CDR2 SQIVND (reference sequence). The CDR3 DNA is TGTGCCGTAACGGGGAACATCGGGGAATCGATTGGACGGCGCTACACCTTC. This translates into CAVTGNIGESIGRRYTF.

This chain uses TRBV6-5 with TRBJ2-1; 7 bases are a match to TRBD1. V lost 5 bases, J lost 8 bases, and 6 bases stayed unmatched. The CDR3 extends over 13 amino acids. The V gene's germline CDR1 is MNHEY and CDR2 SVGAGI. CDR3 region: CASSKTGWDEQFF. CDR3 nucleotides: TGTGCCAGCAGTAAGACAGGGTGGGATGAGCAGTTCTTC.

The chain couples TRBV18 to TRBJ1-5, with 7 bases lining up with TRBD1. In germline, CDR1 is KGHSH, CDR2 LQKENI. The CDR3 extends over 15 amino acids. V trimming: 5 bases; J trimming: 2 bases; junction bases outside the gene matches: 6. CDR3 region: CASSDAGGGNQPQHF. The CDR3 DNA is TGTGCCAGCTCAGACGCAGGGGGTGGCAATCAGCCCCAGCATTTT.

V usage is TRBV25-1 and J usage is TRBJ2-2; perhaps TRBD2 as D (5 bases). The CDR3 runs 13 residues. The ends were cut back, 7 bases at V and 6 bases at J, with 12 bases in the middle. Germline loops: CDR1 MGHDK, CDR2 SYGVNS. This CDR3 reads CASISGFPGELFF. CDR3 nucleotides: TGTGCCAGCATTTCGGGGTTCCCCGGGGAGCTGTTTTTT.

V gene TRBV6-1 combines with J gene TRBJ1-2; D is undetermined. With 3 bases removed from V and 4 bases from J, the gap between germline ends came to 3 bases. The CDR3 has 11 amino acids. Germline V gives CDR1 MNHNS, CDR2 SASEGT. The CDR3 protein is CASSDSYGYTF. CDR3 coding DNA: TGTGCCAGCAGTGATAGCTATGGCTACACCTTC.